This entry is about one TCR beta chain. Its cognate antigen is unknown. The data were produced by immunoSEQ multiplex PCR, yet TCRdb's version contains in-frame clones alone and is incomplete. The repertoire holds tens of thousands of clones, with approximately 85% as singletons. Germline V gene data show CDR1 as LNHDA and CDR2 as SQIVND (reference sequence). CDR3 size: 13 residues. V lost 9 bases to trimming and J lost 5 bases; unmatched junction nucleotides: 4. This sample is drawn from a study of a mutant IDH1 vaccine in newly diagnosed glioma. Study-wide results and limits: There seemed to be no relation between pseudoprogression and changes in top peripheral T cell clonotypes.

As to time point: week 5, during vaccination. Doses consisted of 300 ug of mutant IDH1 20-mer peptide each, paired with topical imiquimod. The sample consisted of PBMCs, taken from a glioma patient whose treatment included an IDH1 peptide vaccine. This sequence originates from a man between 35 and 55 years old with glioma. The chain recombines TRBV19 with TRBJ1-4; 9 bases fit TRBD1. The CDR3 spells CASNDRGNEKLFF. In nucleotides, the CDR3 is TGTGCCAGCAACGACAGGGGGAATGAAAAACTGTTTTTT.